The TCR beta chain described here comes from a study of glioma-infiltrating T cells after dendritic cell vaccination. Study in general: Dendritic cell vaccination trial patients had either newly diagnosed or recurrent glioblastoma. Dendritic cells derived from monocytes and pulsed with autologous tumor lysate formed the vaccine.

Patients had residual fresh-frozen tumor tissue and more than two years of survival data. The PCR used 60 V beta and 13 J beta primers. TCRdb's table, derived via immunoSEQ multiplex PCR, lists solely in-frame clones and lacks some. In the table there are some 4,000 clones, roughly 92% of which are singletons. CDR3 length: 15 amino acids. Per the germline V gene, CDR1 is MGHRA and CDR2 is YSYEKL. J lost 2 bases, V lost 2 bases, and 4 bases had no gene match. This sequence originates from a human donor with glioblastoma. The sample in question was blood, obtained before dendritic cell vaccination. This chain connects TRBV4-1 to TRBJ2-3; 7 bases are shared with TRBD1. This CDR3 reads CASSQLDRDTDTQYF. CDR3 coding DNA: TGCGCCAGCAGCCAACTTGACAGGGACACAGATACGCAGTATTTT.